The 27 T cell receptor beta chains presented below share a single source sample, sequenced in a study of shared clonotypes between healthy human individuals (TCRdb year 2020). The receptor library was made with the immunoSEQ multiplex PCR assay. Sourced from immuneACCESS, this table was stored by TCRdb with only in-frame sequences that have V and J called. A share of the clones is absent; for the studies checked, an unresolved V gene accounts for under half, and the remainder has no known explanation. This sample has some 490,000 clones in its table, and around 73% of those were observed once. The ten top clones hold around 11% of the sample. The sequenced sample consisted of PBMCs. The receptor source for this set is a woman aged 40-49 years in good health. Some clones in this sample may be carry-over from other donors' samples.

This clone was found a few times. J is TRBJ1-4 and V is TRBV2; D may be TRBD1 (6 bases). Trimming left V 1 base short and J 13 bases short, with 19 bases between. Looked up from germline, CDR1 is SNHLY and CDR2 is FYNNEI. The CDR3 contains 15 residues. Here the CDR3 DNA reads TGTGCCAGCAGTGAAGGGGGGGCGACGTCTAATGGACTGTTTTTT. This codes for CASSEGGATSNGLFF.

The genes are TRBV7-2 and TRBJ1-2; D perhaps matches TRBD1 (5 bases). The CDR3 totals 15 residues. In germline, CDR1 is SGHTA, CDR2 FQGNSA. Trimming pared 0 bases from V and 4 bases from J, leaving 12 bases between. CDR3 in DNA: TGTGCCAGCAGCTTAGCCGGGGCCAGCATCTATGGCTACACCTTC. It yields the protein CASSLAGASIYGYTF.

CDR3 DNA sequence: TGCGCCAGCAGCCGCACGCCACTAGCGGGAGAAATGGAGCAGTTCTTC. It translates to CASSRTPLAGEMEQFF. The rearrangement uses TRBV5-1 and TRBJ2-1; 11 positions match TRBD2. CDR3 size: 16 residues. V dropped 4 bases and J dropped 10; count of bases not matched to a gene: 13. Germline loops: CDR1 SGHRS, CDR2 YFSETQ.

The chain is built from TRBV15 and TRBJ2-7; D ambiguous. The V end was cut by 5 bases, the J end by 1 base, with 9 bases between. In germline, CDR1 is LNHNV, CDR2 YYDKDF (reference sequence). The CDR3 spans 13 residues. CDR3 residues: CATSSRLSYEQYF. CDR3 coding DNA: TGTGCCACCAGCTCCCGCCTTTCCTACGAGCAGTACTTC. Full variable domain (outside the CDR3, taken from reference TRBV15 and TRBJ2-7): DAMVIQNPRYQVTQFGKPVTLSCSQTLNHNVMYWYQQKSSQAPKLLFHYYDKDFNNEADTPDNFQSRRPNTSFCFLDIRSPGLGDTAMYLCATSSRLSYEQYFGPGTRLTVT.

This chain links TRBV6-1 with TRBJ2-2; no definite D call. V lost 0 bases and J 7 bases, leaving 6 bases between the germline ends. CDR3 length equals 13 residues. In germline, CDR1 is MNHNS, CDR2 SASEGT. This CDR3 is CASSEAESGELFF. The CDR3 nucleotides read TGTGCCAGCAGTGAAGCGGAGAGCGGGGAGCTGTTTTTT.

This clone occurred many times. This sequence joins TRBV19 and TRBJ1-1, with D maybe TRBD1 (5 bases). CDR3 length: 14 amino acids. V lost 5 bases to trimming and J lost 3 bases, with 13 bases between them. Looked up from germline, CDR1 is LNHDA and CDR2 is SQIVND (reference sequence). The CDR3: CASSPRGTHTEAFF. CDR3 DNA: TGTGCCAGTAGTCCCCGGGGGACGCACACTGAAGCTTTCTTT.

This chain joins TRBV7-2 and TRBJ2-7; TRBD2 matches at 11 bases. The length of the CDR3 is 15 residues. The junction had 6 bases not matched to a gene; V was cut back by 5 bases and J by 3 bases. CDR1 is SGHTA and CDR2 is FQGNSA in the germline V gene. CDR3 sequence (DNA): TGTGCCAGCAGCAGAACTAGCGGGAGTTTCTACGAGCAGTACTTC. Its protein is CASSRTSGSFYEQYF.

This clone was recorded only once. The chain combines TRBV6-1 with TRBJ2-1, with 10 bases identical to TRBD2. The V gene end was trimmed by 7 bases and the J gene end by 6 bases; junction bases not matched to a gene: 9. The CDR3 sequence is 15 residues long. Germline V CDR1 and CDR2: MNHNS, SASEGT. The CDR3: CASNPAGLASNEQFF. The CDR3 DNA follows: TGTGCCAGCAACCCCGCGGGACTAGCGTCCAATGAGCAGTTCTTC.

The chain is built from TRBV5-1 and TRBJ2-5, with TRBD1 identical over 9 bases. The V segment lost 4 bases and the J segment 7 bases; nucleotides outside the gene matches: 8. Germline V lookup: CDR1 SGHRS, CDR2 YFSETQ. This CDR3 has 14 amino acids. CDR3 protein: CASSKGQGPGTQYF. CDR3 nucleotide sequence: TGCGCCAGCAGCAAGGGACAGGGCCCAGGGACCCAGTACTTC.

V is TRBV19 and J is TRBJ1-1, with D unresolved. The germline V gene encodes CDR1 LNHDA and CDR2 SQIVND (reference sequence). This CDR3 has 13 amino acids. Between the trimmed V and J ends, which lost 4 bases and 7 bases, there was a span of 13 bases. CDR3 nucleotide sequence: TGTGCCAGTAGTAGAGCGGGCTTGTTTGAAGCTTTCTTT. Its translation is CASSRAGLFEAFF.

This clone has a count of ten or more. The genes are TRBV19 and TRBJ2-5; the D is unclear. This CDR3 spans 13 amino acids. The V and J ends lost 4 bases and 1 base respectively, with 7 bases between them. Germline lookup yields CDR1 LNHDA and CDR2 SQIVND (reference sequence). The CDR3 DNA follows: TGTGCCAGTAGTAGGGCGTTCCAAGAGACCCAGTACTTC. Translating gives CASSRAFQETQYF.

V gene TRBV30 combines with J gene TRBJ1-1; possible D gene TRBD1, 6 bases. CDR3 length: 14 residues. Germline assignment: CDR1 GTSNPN and CDR2 SVGIG (reference sequence). Trimming pared 4 bases from V and 0 bases from J, leaving 12 bases between. The CDR3 coding sequence is TGTGCCTGGACCCGGACAGAGATGAACACTGAAGCTTTCTTT. The encoded protein is CAWTRTEMNTEAFF. The full variable domain, rest sourced from reference TRBV30 and TRBJ1-1, is SQTIHQWPATLVQPVGSPLSLECTVEGTSNPNLYWYRQAAGRGLQLLFYSVGIGQISSEVPQNLSASRPQDRQFILSSKKLLLSDSGFYLCAWTRTEMNTEAFFGQGTRLTVV.

This clone was counted a few times. CDR3 in DNA: TGTGCCAGTAAAGGCAGGGGCTATGGCTACACCTTC. Translation gives CASKGRGYGYTF. The chain recombines TRBV19 with TRBJ1-2; TRBD1 is a possible D gene (6 bases). The V gene's germline CDR1 is LNHDA and CDR2 SQIVND (reference sequence). Trimming took off 7 bases at V and 4 bases at J, with 10 bases between the two ends. The CDR3 has 12 residues.

DNA for the CDR3: TGTGCCAGCAGCTCCCGGGGTGGAGGGGCCGAGACCCAGTACTTC. The encoded protein is CASSSRGGGAETQYF. The chain employs TRBV28 and TRBJ2-5, with D possibly being TRBD2 (6 bases). CDR3 length equals 15 residues. The germline gives CDR1 MDHEN, CDR2 SYDVKM. Trimming pared 6 bases from V and 5 bases from J, leaving 19 bases between.

The chain recombines TRBV5-6 with TRBJ1-4, with D tentatively TRBD1 (6 bases). Between the trimmed V and J ends, which lost 3 bases and 0 bases, there was a span of 12 bases. Germline-derived CDR1 and CDR2 are SGHDT and YYEEEE. This CDR3 spans 16 amino acids. The CDR3 coding sequence is TGTGCCAGCAGCTCGTTGACAGGAGCAACTAATGAAAAACTGTTTTTT. It is translated as CASSSLTGATNEKLFF.

The rearrangement links TRBV5-1 to TRBJ2-2; unclear D gene. Deletions cut 5 bases from V and 3 bases from J, with 14 bases between. Germline CDR1 SGHRS, CDR2 YFSETQ. This CDR3 spans 15 amino acids. CDR3 in DNA: TGCGCCAGCAGGCCCCCGGATATGGACACCGGGGAGCTGTTTTTT. It is translated as CASRPPDMDTGELFF.

This clone showed up just once. The DNA for the CDR3 is TGTGCCAGCAGTGAAGTCTCTAGCGGGAGCTACGAGCAGTACTTC. This translates into CASSEVSSGSYEQYF. The chain links TRBV2 to TRBJ2-7, with TRBD2 matching over 10 bases. CDR1 and CDR2 from the germline V gene are SNHLY and FYNNEI. The CDR3 is 15 residues long. V shed 1 base, J shed 3 bases, and the junction held 3 bases outside the gene matches.

The chain joins TRBV5-1 to TRBJ2-5, with D hard to call. This CDR3 is 11 amino acids long. The V and J ends lost 4 bases and 0 bases respectively, with 1 base between them. Germline V gene lookup returns CDR1 SGHRS and CDR2 YFSETQ. The CDR3 DNA sequence: TGCGCCAGCAGCGACCAAGAGACCCAGTACTTC. Translation: CASSDQETQYF.

The gene calls are TRBV18 and TRBJ2-7; 10 nucleotides agree with TRBD1. Trimming cost V 4 bases and J 7 bases; bases outside gene matches: 10. CDR3 length: 15 amino acids. CDR1 and CDR2 (germline): KGHSH, LQKENI. The CDR3 is CASSRPGQGLVEQYF. CDR3 sequence (DNA): TGTGCCAGCTCACGCCCGGGACAGGGGTTAGTTGAGCAGTACTTC.

V usage is TRBV4-3 and J usage is TRBJ1-3; D gene uncertain. CDR1 LGHNA and CDR2 YSLEER come from the germline V gene. The V and J ends lost 4 bases and 4 bases respectively, with 8 bases between them. The CDR3 length is 13 residues. This CDR3 is CASSPQTGNTIYF. CDR3 sequence (DNA): TGCGCCAGCAGCCCACAGACAGGAAACACCATATATTTT.

About this clone itself: A read error may be the cause here, since a much bigger clone is one base away. J is TRBJ2-3 and V is TRBV7-2; D is ambiguous. V was cut by 4 bases and J by 2 bases, with 4 bases left in between. This CDR3 has 12 amino acids. Germline CDR1 and CDR2: SGHTA and FQGNSA. This CDR3 reads CASSSNTDTQYF. In DNA, the CDR3 is TGTGCCAGCAGCTCCAACACAGATACGCAGTATTTT.

The V gene is TRBV11-3, the J gene TRBJ2-2; D unresolved. The germline V and J ends were trimmed by 3 bases and 0 bases, with 8 bases remaining between them. The V gene's germline CDR1 is SGHNT and CDR2 YENEEA. CDR3 length equals 15 residues. DNA for the CDR3: TGTGCCAGCAGCTTGGGCAGATCGAACACCGGGGAGCTGTTTTTT. Translation: CASSLGRSNTGELFF.

The genes are TRBV29-1 and TRBJ2-7, with 7 bases matching TRBD1. The CDR3 has 13 residues. V trimming: 6 bases; J trimming: 3 bases; junction bases outside the gene matches: 8. Germline V gives CDR1 SQVTM, CDR2 ANQGSEA. The CDR3 DNA sequence: TGCAGCGTCCCAGGGGGTGGTTACTACGAGCAGTACTTC. Translated: CSVPGGGYYEQYF.

J is TRBJ2-6 and V is TRBV11-2; D possibly corresponds to TRBD2 (6 bases). V lost 5 bases and J lost 8, with 22 bases in between. CDR1 SGHAT and CDR2 FQNNGV come from the germline V gene. The CDR3 is 17 amino acids. CDR3 sequence (DNA): TGTGCCAGCAGCCCCCGTAGGATTAGCGGATTGACCAACGTCCTGACTTTC. It yields the protein CASSPRRISGLTNVLTF.

The genes are TRBV19 and TRBJ2-7, with TRBD1 matching 7 bases. The V segment lost 4 bases and the J segment 1 base; nucleotides outside the gene matches: 4. CDR3 length: 14 residues. Germline lookup yields CDR1 LNHDA and CDR2 SQIVND (reference sequence). The CDR3 DNA is TGTGCCAGTAGTACTGACAGGGAATCCTACGAGCAGTACTTC. It translates to CASSTDRESYEQYF.

The chain uses TRBV7-9 and TRBJ2-7; D might be TRBD2 (5 bases). V shed 4 bases and J shed 7 bases, with 14 bases lying between them. Germline V gene data show CDR1 as SEHNR and CDR2 as FQNEAQ (reference sequence). This CDR3 comprises 13 residues. CDR3 DNA: TGTGCCAGCAGCTCATCGGGGTTAGGAGAGCAGTACTTC. Its translation is CASSSSGLGEQYF.

The chain recombines TRBV6-6 with TRBJ2-5; D may be TRBD1 or TRBD2 (5 bases each). The CDR3 spans 14 residues. V lost 0 bases to trimming and J lost 5 bases, with 10 bases between them. Germline CDR1 and CDR2: MNHNY and SVGAGI (reference sequence). The CDR3 sequence: CASSYSGGRETQYF. As DNA, the CDR3 is TGTGCCAGCAGTTACTCTGGGGGAAGGGAGACCCAGTACTTC.